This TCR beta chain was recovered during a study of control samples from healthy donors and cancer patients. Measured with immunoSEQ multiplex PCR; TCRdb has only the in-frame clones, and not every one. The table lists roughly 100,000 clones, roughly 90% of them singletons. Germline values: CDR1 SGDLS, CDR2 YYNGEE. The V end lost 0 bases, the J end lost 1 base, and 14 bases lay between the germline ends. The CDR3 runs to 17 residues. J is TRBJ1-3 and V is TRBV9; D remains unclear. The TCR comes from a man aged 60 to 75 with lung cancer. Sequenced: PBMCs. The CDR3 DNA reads TGTGCCAGCAGCGTAGGAGGGAAGGAAGAGTCTGGAAACACCATATATTTT. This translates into CASSVGGKEESGNTIYF.